This T cell receptor beta chain stems from a study of shared clonotypes between healthy human individuals. Evenly divided among several immunoSEQ plates was the genomic DNA of each subset. Sequencing used immunoSEQ multiplex PCR; TCRdb keeps in-frame clones, though not all of them. The profile shows 2.5 million or so clones, more than 90% of them singletons. Trimming removed 2 bases at V and 8 bases at J, with 9 bases between. Looked up from germline, CDR1 is MDHEN and CDR2 is SYDVKM. This CDR3 has 12 residues. Donation came from healthy HIV-negative adults that had no recent acute infections or vaccinations. The study drew all its donors from Caucasian adults living in Nashville, Tennessee.

V gene TRBV28 combines with J gene TRBJ1-2; D gene unclear. This clonotype was sampled from a man younger than 30 in good health. The sequenced material came from naive CD4+ T cells sorted from blood. The sample's subset: CD45RA+ positively selected. CDR3 sequence: CASSLAGLGYTF. The CDR3 coding sequence is TGTGCCAGCAGTTTAGCCGGGTTGGGCTACACCTTC.